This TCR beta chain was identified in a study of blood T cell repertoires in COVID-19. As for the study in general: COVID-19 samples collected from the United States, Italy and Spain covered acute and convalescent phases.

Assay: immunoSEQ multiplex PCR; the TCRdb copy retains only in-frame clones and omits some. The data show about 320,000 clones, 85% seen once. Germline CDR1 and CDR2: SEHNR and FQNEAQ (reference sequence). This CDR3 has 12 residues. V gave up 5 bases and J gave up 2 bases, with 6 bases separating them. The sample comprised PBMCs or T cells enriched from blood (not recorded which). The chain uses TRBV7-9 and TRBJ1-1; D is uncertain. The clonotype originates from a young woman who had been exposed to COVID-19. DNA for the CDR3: TGTGCCAGCAGCCATCCCAACACTGAAGCTTTCTTT. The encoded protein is CASSHPNTEAFF. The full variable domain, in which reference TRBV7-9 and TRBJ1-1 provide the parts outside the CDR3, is DTGVSQNPRHKITKRGQNVTFRCDPISEHNRLYWYRQTLGQGPEFLTYFQNEAQLEKSRLLSDRFSAERPKGSFSTLEIQRTEQGDSAMYLCASSHPNTEAFFGQGTRLTVV.